This T cell receptor beta chain derives from a study of cytomegalovirus exposure and HLA in healthy donors. Points from the study as a whole: In a later analysis, an Asian-associated ancestry cluster reportedly showed fewer N-insertions than the roughly 730-donor mean. When a later analysis compared HLA-associated TCR beta chains with equally common others, the HLA-associated chains turned out to be more clonally expanded and to have lower generation probabilities.

Germline assignment: CDR1 SGHRS and CDR2 YFSETQ. V lost 4 bases and J lost 5; bases outside the gene matches: 10. This CDR3 region has 16 residues. This PCR relied on a set of 60 Vbeta primers and 13 Jbeta primers. Data came from immunoSEQ multiplex PCR; TCRdb stores just in-frame clones and leaves some out. The table has 150,000 to 200,000 clones, about 86% seen once. As for this clone: The antigen is undetermined.

Sequenced input: PBMCs. J is TRBJ1-4 and V is TRBV5-1; 8 bases are a match to TRBD1. The sequence derives from a woman aged 25 to 45 in good health and CMV-seronegative. Here the CDR3 reads CASSPNRGTGNEKLFF. DNA of the CDR3: TGCGCCAGCAGCCCGAACAGGGGGACAGGAAATGAAAAACTGTTTTTT.